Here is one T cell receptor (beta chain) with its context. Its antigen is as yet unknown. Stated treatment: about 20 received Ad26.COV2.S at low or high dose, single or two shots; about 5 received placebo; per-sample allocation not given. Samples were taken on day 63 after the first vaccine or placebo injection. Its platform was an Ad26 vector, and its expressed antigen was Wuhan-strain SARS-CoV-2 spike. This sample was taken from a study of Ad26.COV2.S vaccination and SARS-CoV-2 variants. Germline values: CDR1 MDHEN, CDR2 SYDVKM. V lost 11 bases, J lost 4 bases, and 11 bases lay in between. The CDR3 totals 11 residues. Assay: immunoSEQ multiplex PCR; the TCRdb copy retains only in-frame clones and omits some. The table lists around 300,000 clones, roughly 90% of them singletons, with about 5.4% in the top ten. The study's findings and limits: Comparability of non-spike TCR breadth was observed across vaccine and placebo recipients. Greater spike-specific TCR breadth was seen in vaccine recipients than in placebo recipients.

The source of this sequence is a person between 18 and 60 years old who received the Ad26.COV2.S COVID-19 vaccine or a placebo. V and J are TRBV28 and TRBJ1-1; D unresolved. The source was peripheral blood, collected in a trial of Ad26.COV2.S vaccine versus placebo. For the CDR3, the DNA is TGTGCCTTACTAACGGGCACTGAAGCTTTCTTT. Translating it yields CALLTGTEAFF.